These 30 T cell receptor beta chains were sequenced from one sample in a study of regulatory dendritic cells for organ transplantation. Data came from immunoSEQ multiplex PCR; TCRdb stores just in-frame clones and leaves some out. The sample yields 25,000 to 30,000 clones, around 79% seen once. Input material: memory CD4+ T cells from blood. Subset here: CD45RO+ memory T cells. The receptors here all came from a human donor in good health.

The rearrangement links TRBV30 to TRBJ2-7; tentatively, D is TRBD1 (5 bases). Trimming left V 2 bases short and J 4 bases short, with 30 bases between. The CDR3 runs 19 residues. Germline V gene lookup returns CDR1 GTSNPN and CDR2 SVGIG (reference sequence). CDR3 sequence: CAWSFYSLRYGLGEYEQYF. CDR3 nucleotides: TGTGCCTGGAGTTTTTATTCCCTTAGGTATGGGCTAGGGGAATACGAGCAGTACTTC.

The chain is built from TRBV28 and TRBJ2-7, with D tentatively TRBD2 (7 bases). The V end lost 7 bases, the J end lost 1 base, and 17 bases lay between the germline ends. Germline CDR1 is MDHEN and CDR2 is SYDVKM. The CDR3 is 15 residues long. The CDR3 DNA is TGTGCCAGCATCAACCCGGGGGGCCAATCCTACGAGCAGTACTTC. The encoded protein is CASINPGGQSYEQYF.

This clone was recorded only once. The chain uses TRBV19 and TRBJ2-7; 8 nucleotides agree with TRBD2. The germline V gene has CDR1 LNHDA and CDR2 SQIVND (reference sequence). The CDR3 has 12 amino acids. CDR3 DNA sequence: TGTGGACTAGCGACAACCGACTACGAGCAGTACTTC. This codes for CGLATTDYEQYF.

The rearrangement links TRBV5-4 to TRBJ2-5; TRBD2 matches 7 bases. CDR3 length equals 15 residues. The germline CDR1 and CDR2 sequences are SGHNT and YYREEE (reference sequence). V lost 0 bases, J lost 3 bases, and 5 bases stayed unmatched. CDR3 DNA: TGTGCCAGCAGCTTGGTTTGGGGGGGAAAAGAGACCCAGTACTTC. Translated: CASSLVWGGKETQYF.

In this sample, this clone is medium-sized. V gene TRBV7-2 combines with J gene TRBJ1-2, with 7 bases aligning to TRBD1. The CDR3 runs 14 residues. Looked up from germline, CDR1 is SGHTA and CDR2 is FQGNSA. The V segment lost 3 bases and the J segment 7 bases; nucleotides outside the gene matches: 8. CDR3 protein: CASSLNTGELGYTF. DNA for the CDR3: TGTGCCAGCAGCTTGAATACAGGGGAGCTTGGCTACACCTTC.

This chain uses TRBV7-2 with TRBJ2-7; 7 bases fit TRBD2. V lost 4 bases, J lost 0 bases, and 3 bases stayed unmatched. Looked up from germline, CDR1 is SGHTA and CDR2 is FQGNSA. This CDR3 region has 14 residues. The CDR3 reads CASSSGLRSYEQYF. The DNA of the CDR3 is TGTGCCAGCAGCTCGGGACTACGCTCCTACGAGCAGTACTTC.

This clone was counted only a few times. J is TRBJ2-4 and V is TRBV2; TRBD1 agrees at 9 bases. The length of the CDR3 is 17 residues. The trim removed 4 bases at V and 0 bases at J, leaving 7 bases unmatched. Germline CDR1 is SNHLY and CDR2 is FYNNEI. CDR3 coding DNA: TGTGCCAGCAGTGCGGGACAGGGTGTTCTAGCCAAAAACATTCAGTACTTC. It specifies CASSAGQGVLAKNIQYF.

The chain recombines TRBV4-2 with TRBJ2-3; no reliable D call. This CDR3 contains 15 residues. Germline V gene lookup returns CDR1 LGHNA and CDR2 YNFKEQ. Trimming removed 2 bases from V and 0 bases from J, with 9 bases in between. In DNA, the CDR3 is TGTGCCAGCAGCCAAAGGACGGGTAGCACAGATACGCAGTATTTT. Its protein product is CASSQRTGSTDTQYF.

Only one count was recorded for this clone. This chain connects TRBV5-1 to TRBJ2-1, with TRBD1 matching 7 bases. Germline lookup yields CDR1 SGHRS and CDR2 YFSETQ. The CDR3 spans 13 residues. V was clipped by 6 bases and J by 6 bases; unmatched bases: 6. CDR3: CASKWSGGNEQFF. CDR3 nucleotide sequence: TGCGCCAGCAAATGGTCAGGGGGCAATGAGCAGTTCTTC.

The chain couples TRBV4-1 to TRBJ2-3; D gene ambiguous. Germline V lookup: CDR1 MGHRA, CDR2 YSYEKL. Trimming took off 0 bases at V and 4 bases at J, with 11 bases between the two ends. The CDR3 totals 15 residues. The CDR3 DNA is TGCGCCAGCAGCCAAGAAGAATCGGCCGCAGATACGCAGTATTTT. Encoded protein: CASSQEESAADTQYF.

The chain combines TRBV15 with TRBJ1-3; D is possibly TRBD1 (6 bases). Germline V gene sequence: CDR1 LNHNV, CDR2 YYDKDF (reference sequence). Trimming took 5 bases from V and 0 from J, leaving 17 bases between them. The CDR3 extends over 17 amino acids. The CDR3 DNA follows: TGTGCCACCAGCCCCCACTTGGACAGCGACTCTGGAAACACCATATATTTT. Its protein product is CATSPHLDSDSGNTIYF.

J is TRBJ1-1 and V is TRBV10-1; D is ambiguous. V lost 2 bases and J lost 8, with 12 bases in between. From germline, CDR1 is WNHNN and CDR2 SYGVQD (reference sequence). The length of the CDR3 is 13 residues. The CDR3 DNA reads TGCGCCAGCAGTGAGAGCGGGCCCAGGGAAGCTTTCTTT. This codes for CASSESGPREAFF.

V is TRBV9 and J is TRBJ1-2; 7 bases agree with TRBD1. CDR3 length equals 14 residues. V lost 0 bases to trimming and J lost 4 bases; unmatched junction nucleotides: 3. Germline V CDR1 and CDR2: SGDLS, YYNGEE. The chain's CDR3 is CASSVDRGPYGYTF. CDR3 sequence (DNA): TGTGCCAGCAGCGTAGACAGGGGCCCCTATGGCTACACCTTC.

The chain couples TRBV30 to TRBJ1-1; no clear D. The germline V and J ends were trimmed by 0 bases and 0 bases, with 8 bases remaining between them. The CDR3 is made up of 14 amino acids. CDR1 GTSNPN and CDR2 SVGIG come from the germline V gene (reference sequence). The CDR3 spells CAWSVPAMNTEAFF. The CDR3 DNA reads as TGTGCCTGGAGTGTTCCGGCAATGAACACTGAAGCTTTCTTT.

The chain links TRBV6-6 to TRBJ2-5, with D uncertain. The CDR3 extends over 13 amino acids. Per germline, CDR1 MNHNY and CDR2 SVGAGI (reference sequence). Deletions cut 2 bases from V and 3 bases from J, with 7 bases between. CDR3 nucleotides: TGTGCCAGCAGTTACGAAGCAGAAGAGACCCAGTACTTC. Protein sequence: CASSYEAEETQYF.

CDR3 sequence: CASSQDVFTGGKTYGYTF. The CDR3 DNA reads TGTGCCAGCAGCCAAGATGTTTTTACGGGAGGCAAGACCTATGGCTACACCTTC. The rearrangement links TRBV4-2 to TRBJ1-2; no clear D gene. CDR1 LGHNA and CDR2 YNFKEQ come from the germline V gene. Trimming took 0 bases from V and 4 from J, leaving 21 bases between them. This CDR3 is 18 amino acids long.

The chain joins TRBV11-3 to TRBJ2-1; TRBD2 might be the D (6 bases). Trimming shortened V by 0 bases and J by 12 bases, and 12 bases separated the two germline ends. This CDR3 has 13 amino acids. The germline V gene has CDR1 SGHNT and CDR2 YENEEA. CDR3 residues: CASSLDGGRVQFF. CDR3 in DNA: TGTGCCAGCAGCTTAGATGGGGGGAGAGTGCAGTTCTTC.

This clone occurred once. The chain carries TRBV7-8 and TRBJ1-2; possible D gene TRBD1, 6 bases. The CDR3 sequence is 12 residues long. CDR1 is SGHVS, CDR2 FQNEAQ, per germline. V shed 5 bases and J shed 7 bases, with 11 bases lying between them. CDR3 coding DNA: TGTGCCAGCAGCCGGCCGGACAGTGGCTACACCTTC. Its translation is CASSRPDSGYTF.

The chain carries TRBV6-6 and TRBJ2-2, with D tentatively TRBD2 (7 bases). CDR3 length: 16 amino acids. Trimming removed 8 bases from V and 2 bases from J, with 18 bases in between. Germline-derived CDR1 and CDR2 are MNHNY and SVGAGI (reference sequence). The CDR3 bases are TGTGCCAGCCTACTTACGGGGGGCGGAAACACCGGGGAGCTGTTTTTT. As protein: CASLLTGGGNTGELFF.

The rearrangement uses TRBV28 and TRBJ1-1; a possible D gene is TRBD1 (6 bases). V lost 7 bases to trimming and J lost 4 bases, with 16 bases between them. The CDR3 extends over 14 amino acids. Germline assignment: CDR1 MDHEN and CDR2 SYDVKM. The CDR3 region is CASIWRGRGTEAFF. The CDR3 DNA is TGTGCCAGCATCTGGCGGGGGCGAGGCACTGAAGCTTTCTTT.

The chain has TRBV7-2 and TRBJ1-2; 7 bases fit TRBD1. Germline-derived CDR1 and CDR2 are SGHTA and FQGNSA. CDR3 size: 14 residues. The junction had 10 bases not matched to a gene; V was cut back by 4 bases and J by 8 bases. CDR3 in DNA: TGTGCCAGCAGCTGGGACAGACAATTGCGAGGCTACACCTTC. Translated, it gives CASSWDRQLRGYTF.

The chain combines TRBV27 with TRBJ1-2; 9 bases map to TRBD1. The CDR3 is 15 residues long. V gave up 6 bases and J gave up 0 bases; unmatched junction bases: 5. Germline CDR1 reads MNHEY; CDR2 reads SMNVEV (reference sequence). The CDR3 here is CASSLRQGANYGYTF. CDR3 bases: TGTGCCAGCAGCCTCCGACAGGGGGCTAACTATGGCTACACCTTC.

This chain connects TRBV28 to TRBJ2-7; possible D gene TRBD2, 5 bases. From germline, CDR1 is MDHEN and CDR2 SYDVKM. V gave up 3 bases and J gave up 0 bases, with 15 bases separating them. The CDR3 length is 16 residues. The CDR3 sequence: CASSFPDWKSSYEQYF. The CDR3, as DNA: TGTGCCAGCAGTTTCCCGGACTGGAAGAGCTCCTACGAGCAGTACTTC.

The chain joins TRBV11-3 to TRBJ2-1; D gene uncertain. Trimming cost V 5 bases and J 5 bases, with 7 bases left between them. There are 12 residues in the CDR3. Germline V lookup: CDR1 SGHNT, CDR2 YENEEA. Here the CDR3 DNA reads TGTGCCAGCAGCCAGAGAAACAATGAGCAGTTCTTC. This codes for CASSQRNNEQFF.

The chain recombines TRBV2 with TRBJ1-6, with D unresolved. The CDR3 is 17 amino acids. V gave up 7 bases and J gave up 6 bases, with 22 bases separating them. Germline V gene sequence: CDR1 SNHLY, CDR2 FYNNEI. CDR3 region: CASTDMGLIMGNSPLHF. The CDR3 bases are TGTGCCAGCACCGACATGGGCCTGATTATGGGTAATTCACCCCTCCACTTT.

J is TRBJ2-5 and V is TRBV2; D may match TRBD1 or TRBD2 (5 bases each). V lost 5 bases to trimming and J lost 1 base, with 14 bases between them. Germline-derived CDR1 and CDR2 are SNHLY and FYNNEI. This CDR3 has 15 amino acids. The CDR3 region is CASSPPRDVQETQYF. The CDR3 DNA sequence: TGTGCCAGCAGTCCCCCTCGGGACGTCCAAGAGACCCAGTACTTC.

The chain carries TRBV4-1 and TRBJ2-3; 7 bases map to TRBD1. V lost 1 base to trimming and J lost 0 bases; unmatched junction nucleotides: 4. CDR1 is MGHRA, CDR2 YSYEKL, per germline. The CDR3 sequence is 16 residues long. The CDR3 is CASSQVPRGSTDTQYF. The CDR3 DNA reads TGCGCCAGCAGCCAAGTCCCCAGGGGGAGCACAGATACGCAGTATTTT.

The chain is built from TRBV6-1 and TRBJ1-1; D call uncertain. CDR1 and CDR2 from the germline V gene are MNHNS and SASEGT. Trimming removed 6 bases from V and 3 bases from J, with 11 bases in between. The CDR3 sequence is 13 residues long. Here the CDR3 DNA reads TGTGCCAGCAGCAAAATGGAGGACACTGAAGCTTTCTTT. As protein: CASSKMEDTEAFF.

CDR3 in DNA: TGTGCCAGCAGCTTAACTCGTCCAGGGTCCACTGAAGCTTTCTTT. It codes for CASSLTRPGSTEAFF. This rearrangement joins TRBV7-3 to TRBJ1-1; D is perhaps TRBD1 (5 bases). Germline CDR1 SGHTA, CDR2 FQGTGA. V gave up 0 bases and J gave up 4 bases, with 12 bases separating them. The CDR3 length is 15 residues.

The chain combines TRBV7-9 with TRBJ1-5, with D perhaps TRBD1 (5 bases). The CDR3 sequence is 14 residues long. Germline V gene lookup returns CDR1 SEHNR and CDR2 FQNEAQ (reference sequence). V was trimmed by 1 base and J by 8 bases, leaving 12 bases between them. The CDR3 reads CASSLGGVGEPQHF. Written as DNA, the CDR3 is TGTGCCAGCAGCTTAGGGGGGGTTGGGGAGCCCCAGCATTTT.